This TCR beta chain was retrieved from a study of OX40 agonist ivuxolimab in advanced cancers. In the study overall: A partial response was reached by three patients: one with hepatocellular carcinoma and two with cutaneous melanoma.

Blood samples were obtained at baseline, cycle 4 day 1, and cycle 7 day 1. This table comes from immunoSEQ multiplex PCR, and its TCRdb copy is limited to in-frame clones, with some not included. The profile covers about 90,000 clones, with roughly 90% appearing a single time and roughly 0.32% taken by the ten largest. The CDR3 length is 13 residues. The junction had 6 bases not matched to a gene; V was cut back by 8 bases and J by 7 bases. The germline CDR1 and CDR2 sequences are MGHDK and SYGVNS. This chain connects TRBV25-1 to TRBJ1-2; 11 bases line up with TRBD1. The sample here was CD4+ or CD8+ T cells sorted from blood, taken in a trial of the OX40 agonist ivuxolimab. The clonotype was recovered from an adult with an advanced solid tumor such as melanoma, head and neck, liver or kidney cancer. The CDR3 spells CASCGTGGSGYTF. CDR3 DNA sequence: TGTGCCAGCTGCGGGACAGGGGGTAGTGGCTACACCTTC.